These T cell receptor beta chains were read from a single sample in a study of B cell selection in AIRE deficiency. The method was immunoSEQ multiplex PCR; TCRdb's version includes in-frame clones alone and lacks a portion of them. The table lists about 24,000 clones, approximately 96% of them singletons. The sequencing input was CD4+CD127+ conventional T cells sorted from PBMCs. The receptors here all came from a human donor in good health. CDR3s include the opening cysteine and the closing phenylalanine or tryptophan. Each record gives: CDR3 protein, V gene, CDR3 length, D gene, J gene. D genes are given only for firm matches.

CDR3 protein: CASSLDSVNTEAFF
V gene: TRBV5-1
CDR3 length: 14
D gene: .
J gene: TRBJ1-1

CDR3 protein: CAWLGEGNGYTF
V gene: TRBV30
CDR3 length: 12
D gene: .
J gene: TRBJ1-2

CDR3 protein: CASSQDGVRSRSYNEQFF
V gene: TRBV4-2
CDR3 length: 18
D gene: .
J gene: TRBJ2-1

CDR3 protein: CASSEGVRAGEETQYF
V gene: TRBV6-1
CDR3 length: 16
D gene: TRBD2
J gene: TRBJ2-5

CDR3 protein: CASSFSGGARNTIYF
V gene: TRBV11-2
CDR3 length: 15
D gene: .
J gene: TRBJ1-3

CDR3 protein: CAISATDRVAGNTIYF
V gene: TRBV10-3
CDR3 length: 16
D gene: TRBD1
J gene: TRBJ1-3

CDR3 protein: CASSSQQGAGTEAFF
V gene: TRBV5-1
CDR3 length: 15
D gene: TRBD1
J gene: TRBJ1-1

CDR3 protein: CASSFKVGNLRSRDTNTGELFF
V gene: TRBV13
CDR3 length: 22
D gene: .
J gene: TRBJ2-2

CDR3 protein: CASSWGGTVQAKNIQYF
V gene: TRBV5-4
CDR3 length: 17
D gene: TRBD2
J gene: TRBJ2-4

CDR3 protein: CASSKKTGGLSSYEQYF
V gene: TRBV5-5
CDR3 length: 17
D gene: TRBD1
J gene: TRBJ2-7

CDR3 protein: CASSPSGPDEQFF
V gene: TRBV6-6
CDR3 length: 13
D gene: TRBD2
J gene: TRBJ2-1

CDR3 protein: CASSPPDRDDEQFF
V gene: TRBV5-4
CDR3 length: 14
D gene: TRBD1
J gene: TRBJ2-1

CDR3 protein: CASSQGRSDQPQHF
V gene: TRBV18
CDR3 length: 14
D gene: .
J gene: TRBJ1-5

CDR3 protein: CASSVGTGELFF
V gene: TRBV9
CDR3 length: 12
D gene: .
J gene: TRBJ2-2

CDR3 protein: CASSYSRQGASDTQYF
V gene: TRBV6-5
CDR3 length: 16
D gene: TRBD1
J gene: TRBJ2-3

CDR3 protein: CASFRGAENSYEQYF
V gene: TRBV23-1
CDR3 length: 15
D gene: .
J gene: TRBJ2-7

CDR3 protein: CASSQPRTGGSGELFF
V gene: TRBV5-1
CDR3 length: 16
D gene: TRBD1
J gene: TRBJ2-2

CDR3 protein: CASSLRRETDSPLHF
V gene: TRBV7-3
CDR3 length: 15
D gene: .
J gene: TRBJ1-6

CDR3 protein: CASSVDGGAPETQYF
V gene: TRBV9
CDR3 length: 15
D gene: .
J gene: TRBJ2-5

CDR3 protein: CASGDRGSYGYTF
V gene: TRBV21-1
CDR3 length: 13
D gene: .
J gene: TRBJ1-2

CDR3 protein: CASAGKEETQYF
V gene: TRBV10-1
CDR3 length: 12
D gene: .
J gene: TRBJ2-5

CDR3 protein: CASSYERGTEAFF
V gene: TRBV6-6
CDR3 length: 13
D gene: .
J gene: TRBJ1-1

CDR3 protein: CASSLPGVTNEKLFF
V gene: TRBV18
CDR3 length: 15
D gene: .
J gene: TRBJ1-4

CDR3 protein: CASRAGVPNNEQFF
V gene: TRBV19
CDR3 length: 14
D gene: TRBD2
J gene: TRBJ2-1

CDR3 protein: CASRLQEVAKNIQYF
V gene: TRBV12-2
CDR3 length: 15
D gene: .
J gene: TRBJ2-4

CDR3 protein: CASGLVKDTEAFF
V gene: TRBV12-5
CDR3 length: 13
D gene: .
J gene: TRBJ1-1

CDR3 protein: CASSPWAGDQETQYF
V gene: TRBV7-8
CDR3 length: 15
D gene: TRBD2
J gene: TRBJ2-5

CDR3 protein: CASSPRAGWQGAFANTGELFF
V gene: TRBV19
CDR3 length: 21
D gene: .
J gene: TRBJ2-2

CDR3 protein: CAKSVSYGYTF
V gene: TRBV30
CDR3 length: 11
D gene: .
J gene: TRBJ1-2

CDR3 protein: CASSATGFETQYF
V gene: TRBV19
CDR3 length: 13
D gene: TRBD1
J gene: TRBJ2-5

CDR3 protein: CASSVEGSRGYTF
V gene: TRBV2
CDR3 length: 13
D gene: .
J gene: TRBJ1-2

CDR3 protein: CSVEGAGSVSGYTF
V gene: TRBV29-1
CDR3 length: 14
D gene: .
J gene: TRBJ1-2

CDR3 protein: CASSGDWMNTEAFF
V gene: TRBV6-5
CDR3 length: 14
D gene: .
J gene: TRBJ1-1

CDR3 protein: CASSLVRAAATNTEAFF
V gene: TRBV5-6
CDR3 length: 17
D gene: .
J gene: TRBJ1-1

CDR3 protein: CAWTTQGKTFIGNTIYF
V gene: TRBV30
CDR3 length: 17
D gene: .
J gene: TRBJ1-3

CDR3 protein: CASSPRDPGGYNEQFF
V gene: TRBV7-2
CDR3 length: 16
D gene: .
J gene: TRBJ2-1